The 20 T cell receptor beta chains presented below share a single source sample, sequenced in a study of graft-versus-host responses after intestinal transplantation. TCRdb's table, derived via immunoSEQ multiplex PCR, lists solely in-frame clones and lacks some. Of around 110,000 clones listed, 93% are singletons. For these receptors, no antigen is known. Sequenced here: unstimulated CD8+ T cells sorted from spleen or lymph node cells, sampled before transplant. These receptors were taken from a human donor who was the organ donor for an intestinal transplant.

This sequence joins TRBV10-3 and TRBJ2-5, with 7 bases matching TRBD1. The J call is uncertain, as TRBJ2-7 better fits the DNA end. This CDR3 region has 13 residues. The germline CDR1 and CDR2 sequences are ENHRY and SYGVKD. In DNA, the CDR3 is TGTGCCGCCGGCTTGGACAGGACCTACGAGCAGTACTTC. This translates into CAAGLDRTYEQYF.

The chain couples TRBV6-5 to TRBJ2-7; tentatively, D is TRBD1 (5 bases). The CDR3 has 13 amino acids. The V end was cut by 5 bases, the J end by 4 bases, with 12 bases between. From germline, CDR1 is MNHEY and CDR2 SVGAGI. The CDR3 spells CASSGRAGYEQYF. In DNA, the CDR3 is TGTGCCAGCAGTGGTAGGGCAGGGTACGAGCAGTACTTC.

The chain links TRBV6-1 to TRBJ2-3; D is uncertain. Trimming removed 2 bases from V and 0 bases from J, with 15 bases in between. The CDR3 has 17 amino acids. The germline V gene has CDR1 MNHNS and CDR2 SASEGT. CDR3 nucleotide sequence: TGTGCCAGCAGTGAACCCCCCCCAGCGCCTAGCACAGATACGCAGTATTTT. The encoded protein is CASSEPPPAPSTDTQYF.

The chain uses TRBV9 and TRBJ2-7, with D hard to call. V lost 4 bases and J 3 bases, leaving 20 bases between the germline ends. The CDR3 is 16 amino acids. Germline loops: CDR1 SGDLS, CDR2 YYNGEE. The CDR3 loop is CASSPRRTARSYEQYF. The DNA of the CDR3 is TGTGCCAGCAGCCCCAGAAGGACCGCTCGTAGCTACGAGCAGTACTTC.

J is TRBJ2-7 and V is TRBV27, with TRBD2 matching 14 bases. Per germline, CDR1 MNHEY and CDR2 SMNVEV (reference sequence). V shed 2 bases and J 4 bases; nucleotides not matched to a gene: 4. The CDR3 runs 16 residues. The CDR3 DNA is TGTGCCAGCAGTTTACGGGGGACTAGCGGGAGTTACGAGCAGTACTTC. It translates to CASSLRGTSGSYEQYF.

In nucleotides, the CDR3 is TGCGCCAGCAGCCAAGCGACAGGGGATGACTATGGCTACACCTTC. It encodes CASSQATGDDYGYTF. The rearrangement joins TRBV4-1 to TRBJ1-2; 8 bases line up with TRBD1. The CDR3 is 15 residues long. CDR1 and CDR2 (germline): MGHRA, YSYEKL. Trimming removed 1 base from V and 3 bases from J; junction bases left unmatched: 4.

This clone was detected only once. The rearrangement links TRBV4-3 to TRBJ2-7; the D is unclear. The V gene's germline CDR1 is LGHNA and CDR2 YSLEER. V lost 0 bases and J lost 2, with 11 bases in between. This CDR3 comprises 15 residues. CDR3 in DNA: TGCGCCAGCAGCCAAGATCCGGGTCGAACCTACGAGCAGTACTTC. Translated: CASSQDPGRTYEQYF.

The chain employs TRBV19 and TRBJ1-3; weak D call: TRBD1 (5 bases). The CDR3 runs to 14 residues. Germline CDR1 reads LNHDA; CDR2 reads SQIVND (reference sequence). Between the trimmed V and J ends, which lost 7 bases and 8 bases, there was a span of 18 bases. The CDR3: CASTSFGGSDTIYF. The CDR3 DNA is TGTGCCAGTACCAGTTTCGGGGGTTCGGACACCATATATTTT. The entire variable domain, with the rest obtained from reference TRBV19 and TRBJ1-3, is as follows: DGGITQSPKYLFRKEGQNVTLSCEQNLNHDAMYWYRQDPGQGLRLIYYSQIVNDFQKGDIAEGYSVSREKKESFPLTVTSAQKNPTAFYLCASTSFGGSDTIYFGEGSWLTVV.

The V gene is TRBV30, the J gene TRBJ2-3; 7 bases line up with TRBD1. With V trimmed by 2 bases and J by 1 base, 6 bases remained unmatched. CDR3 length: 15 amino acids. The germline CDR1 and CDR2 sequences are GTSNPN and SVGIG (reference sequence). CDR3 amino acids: CAWSLTGLGTDTQYF. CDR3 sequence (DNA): TGTGCCTGGAGTCTGACAGGGTTGGGCACAGATACGCAGTATTTT.

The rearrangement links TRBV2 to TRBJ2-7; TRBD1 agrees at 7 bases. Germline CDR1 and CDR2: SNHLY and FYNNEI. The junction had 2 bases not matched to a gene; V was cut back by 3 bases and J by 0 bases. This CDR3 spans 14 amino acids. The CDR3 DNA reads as TGTGCCAGCAGTGATACAGGGGACTCCTACGAGCAGTACTTC. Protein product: CASSDTGDSYEQYF.

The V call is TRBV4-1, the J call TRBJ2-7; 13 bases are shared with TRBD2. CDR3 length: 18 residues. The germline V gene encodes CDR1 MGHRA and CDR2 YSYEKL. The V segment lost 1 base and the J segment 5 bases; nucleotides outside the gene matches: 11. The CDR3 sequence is CASSQGGSGTSGINEQYF. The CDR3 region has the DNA TGCGCCAGCAGCCAAGGGGGGTCCGGGACTAGCGGGATTAACGAGCAGTACTTC.

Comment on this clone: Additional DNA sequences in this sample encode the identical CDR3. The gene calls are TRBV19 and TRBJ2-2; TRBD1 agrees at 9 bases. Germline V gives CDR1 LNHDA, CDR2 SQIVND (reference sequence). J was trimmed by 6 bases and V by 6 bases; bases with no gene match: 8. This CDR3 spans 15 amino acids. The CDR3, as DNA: TGTGCCAGTAGACCCGCGACAGGGGGTTCCGGGGAGCTGTTTTTT. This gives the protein CASRPATGGSGELFF.

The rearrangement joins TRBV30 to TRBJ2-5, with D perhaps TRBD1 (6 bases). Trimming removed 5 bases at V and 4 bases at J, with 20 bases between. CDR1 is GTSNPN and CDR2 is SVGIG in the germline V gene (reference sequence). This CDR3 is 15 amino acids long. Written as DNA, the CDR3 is TGTGCCTGGGGGGAGAGCCGGGGCAGGGGAGAGACCCAGTACTTC. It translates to CAWGESRGRGETQYF.

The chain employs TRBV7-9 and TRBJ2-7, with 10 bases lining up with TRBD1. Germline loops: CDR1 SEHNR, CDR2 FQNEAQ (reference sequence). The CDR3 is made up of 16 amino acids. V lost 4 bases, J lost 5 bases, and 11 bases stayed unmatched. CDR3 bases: TGTGCCAGCAGCTCCTATCCGGACAGGGGGACCCACGAGCAGTACTTC. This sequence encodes CASSSYPDRGTHEQYF.

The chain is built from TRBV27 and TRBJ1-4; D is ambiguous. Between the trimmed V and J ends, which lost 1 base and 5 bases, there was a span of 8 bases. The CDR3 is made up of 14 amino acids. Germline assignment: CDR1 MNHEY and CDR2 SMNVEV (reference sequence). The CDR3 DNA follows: TGTGCCAGCAGTTTATTGTCGGGCAATGAAAAACTGTTTTTT. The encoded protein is CASSLLSGNEKLFF.

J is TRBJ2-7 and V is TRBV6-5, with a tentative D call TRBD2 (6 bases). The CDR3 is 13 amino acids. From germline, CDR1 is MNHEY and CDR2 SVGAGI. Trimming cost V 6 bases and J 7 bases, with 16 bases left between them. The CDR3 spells CASSPGSPGEQYF. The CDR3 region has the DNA TGTGCCAGCAGCCCCGGGAGTCCGGGGGAGCAGTACTTC.

This CDR3 reads CASSPHKGGNQPQHF. CDR3 nucleotide sequence: TGTGCCAGCAGTCCTCACAAGGGGGGCAATCAGCCCCAGCATTTT. The chain joins TRBV6-6 to TRBJ1-5; D is perhaps TRBD1 (6 bases). Between the trimmed V and J ends, which lost 5 bases and 2 bases, there was a span of 13 bases. This CDR3 contains 15 residues. Germline CDR1 MNHNY, CDR2 SVGAGI (reference sequence).

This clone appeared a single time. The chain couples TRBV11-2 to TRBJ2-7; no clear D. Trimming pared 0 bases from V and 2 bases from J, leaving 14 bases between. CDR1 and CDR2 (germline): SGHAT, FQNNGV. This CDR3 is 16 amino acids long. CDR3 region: CASSLDGHSFPYEQYF. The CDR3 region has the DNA TGTGCCAGCAGCTTAGATGGGCATTCGTTCCCCTACGAGCAGTACTTC.

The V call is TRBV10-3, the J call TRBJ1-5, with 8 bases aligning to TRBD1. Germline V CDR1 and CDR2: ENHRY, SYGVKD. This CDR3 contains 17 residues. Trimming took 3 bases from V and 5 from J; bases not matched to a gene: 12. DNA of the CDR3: TGTGCCATCAGTGACCCTGACAGGGGCTTTTCCTATCAGCCCCAGCATTTT. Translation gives CAISDPDRGFSYQPQHF.

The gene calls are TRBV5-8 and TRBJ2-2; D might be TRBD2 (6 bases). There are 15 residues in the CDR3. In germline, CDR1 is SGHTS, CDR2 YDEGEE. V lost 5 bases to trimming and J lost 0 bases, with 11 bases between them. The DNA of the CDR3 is TGTGCCAGCAGTGATAGCGGTACGAACACCGGGGAGCTGTTTTTT. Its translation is CASSDSGTNTGELFF.